The source of this T cell receptor (beta chain) is a study of naive and memory T cell subsets. A note on this clonotype: Its antigen is undetermined.

Study-level findings and limits: TCR transcript changes with activation or differentiation may affect this RNA method.

The SP2 primer and nested alpha and beta constant region primers amplified ligated cDNA in four rounds. Reverse transcription of blood and skin TCR RNA was primed at alpha and beta constant regions. A single record per CDR3 protein comes from TCRdb applying MiXCR to the 5' RACE reads. Among roughly 62,000 distinct CDR3 sequences listed, around 8% were seen once. The library had UMIs added by 3' ligation of an oligonucleotide to TCR cDNA. Whole blood, over 2 ml, came from adult healthy volunteers. Reverse transcription used DNase-treated unsorted total RNA, aiming for roughly 1 to 1,100 ng. The TCR comes from a female donor in good health.

The CDR3 loop reads CASSLTGHLEQFF. Written as DNA, the CDR3 is TGTGCCAGCAGCTTGACGGGGCACTTGGAGCAGTTCTTC. The rearrangement uses TRBV5-5 and TRBJ2-1, with D perhaps being TRBD1 or TRBD2 (5 bases each). The V gene's germline CDR1 is SGHKS and CDR2 YYEKEE (reference sequence). V was trimmed by 1 base and J by 10 bases, leaving 12 bases between them. This CDR3 has 13 amino acids.